Listed here are 20 T cell receptor beta chains from one sample, sequenced in a study of cytomegalovirus exposure and HLA in healthy donors. PCR employed 60 Vbeta and 13 Jbeta primers. The repertoire was sequenced with immunoSEQ multiplex PCR; TCRdb's copy has only in-frame clones and lacks some. The sample has about 31,000 clones; roughly two fifths are singletons. The sample taken for sequencing was PBMCs. The source is a woman aged 45 to 65 in good health and CMV-seronegative.

The V gene is TRBV29-1, the J gene TRBJ2-1; 8 positions agree with TRBD2. The CDR3 totals 14 residues. CDR1 is SQVTM, CDR2 ANQGSEA, per germline. The V segment lost 6 bases and the J segment 9 bases; nucleotides outside the gene matches: 13. The CDR3 loop is CSVRISGTGGEQFF. The CDR3 DNA reads TGCAGCGTGAGGATTAGCGGGACTGGGGGTGAGCAGTTCTTC.

The J gene is TRBJ2-1, the V gene TRBV28, with D uncertain. The CDR3 totals 11 residues. The V and J ends lost 9 bases and 4 bases respectively, with 7 bases between them. Germline CDR1 and CDR2: MDHEN and SYDVKM. CDR3 loop: CASSTYNEQFF. As DNA, the CDR3 is TGTGCCAGTTCTACGTACAATGAGCAGTTCTTC.

The CDR3 region has the DNA TGTGCCAGTAGTATAGATGCCCACGGGAGCGGCGAAAAACTGTTTTTT. Protein: CASSIDAHGSGEKLFF. The chain uses TRBV19 and TRBJ1-4; D is uncertain. Germline loops: CDR1 LNHDA, CDR2 SQIVND (reference sequence). Trimming removed 0 bases from V and 8 bases from J, with 16 bases in between. The CDR3 is made up of 16 amino acids.

The V and J genes are TRBV7-6 and TRBJ2-5; TRBD2 might be the D (6 bases). V lost 1 base, J lost 4 bases, and 10 bases lay in between. This CDR3 contains 14 residues. Germline V gives CDR1 SGHVS, CDR2 FNYEAQ. In DNA form, the CDR3 reads TGTGCCAGCAGCTTAGTCCCAGCGGGAGAGACCCAGTACTTC. It encodes CASSLVPAGETQYF.

This clone was counted a few times. The V and J genes are TRBV9 and TRBJ2-1; perhaps TRBD1 as D (6 bases). Per germline, CDR1 SGDLS and CDR2 YYNGEE. V gave up 4 bases and J gave up 3 bases, with 17 bases separating them. The CDR3 loop spans 16 amino acids. This CDR3 is CASSITGQGHYNEQFF. In nucleotides, the CDR3 is TGTGCCAGCAGCATAACGGGACAAGGTCACTACAATGAGCAGTTCTTC.

This chain joins TRBV6-5 and TRBJ2-1; D unclear. CDR1 and CDR2 from the germline V gene are MNHEY and SVGAGI. CDR3 size: 14 residues. V was shortened by 2 bases and J by 5 bases, with 10 bases between the two germline ends. CDR3 sequence reads: CASSYPPGDNEQFF. As DNA, the CDR3 is TGTGCCAGCAGTTACCCCCCCGGAGACAATGAGCAGTTCTTC.

This clone was observed a few times. This chain joins TRBV19 and TRBJ2-6, with D uncertain. CDR3 length equals 17 residues. Germline V gives CDR1 LNHDA, CDR2 SQIVND (reference sequence). The V and J ends lost 8 bases and 0 bases respectively, with 17 bases between them. The CDR3 DNA follows: TGTGCCAGTTACGGTTGGTTCCTTTACTCTGGGGCCAACGTCCTGACTTTC. Protein: CASYGWFLYSGANVLTF.

A few counts support this clone. The CDR3 bases are TGCGCCAGCAGCTTGGCGGCTAGCGGGGGTCGAGAGACCCAGTACTTC. Protein: CASSLAASGGRETQYF. This rearrangement joins TRBV5-1 to TRBJ2-5, with 10 bases fitting TRBD2. With 0 bases clipped from V and 4 bases from J, the junction kept 6 bases outside the gene matches. Per the germline V gene, CDR1 is SGHRS and CDR2 is YFSETQ. The CDR3 runs 16 residues. The whole variable domain, filled in from reference TRBV5-1 and TRBJ2-5, reads KAGVTQTPRYLIKTRGQQVTLSCSPISGHRSVSWYQQTPGQGLQFLFEYFSETQRNKGNFPGRFSGRQFSNSRSEMNVSTLELGDSALYLCASSLAASGGRETQYFGPGTRLLVL.

V and J are TRBV28 and TRBJ2-7; D is undetermined. This CDR3 spans 13 amino acids. Germline loops: CDR1 MDHEN, CDR2 SYDVKM. V was cut by 5 bases and J by 3 bases, with 11 bases left in between. CDR3 sequence reads: CASSESPYYEQYF. The CDR3 coding sequence is TGTGCCAGCAGTGAATCCCCCTACTACGAGCAGTACTTC.

About this clone: At one end, the junction sequence differs from germline, possibly due to a read error. The chain employs TRBV18 and TRBJ2-7, with 8 nucleotides matching TRBD1. CDR3 size: 14 residues. Germline CDR1 KGHSH, CDR2 LQKENI. The CDR3: CASSPLVRGHEQYF. CDR3 DNA: TGTGCCAGCTCCCCACTTGTCAGGGGGCACGAGCAGTACTTC. Filled out from reference TRBV18 and TRBJ2-7, the complete variable domain reads NAGVMQNPRHLVRRRGQEARLRCSPMKGHSHVYWYRQLPEEGLKFMVYLQKENIIDESGMPKERFSAEFPKEGPSILRIQQVVRGDSAAYFCASSPLVRGHEQYFGPGTRLTVT.

This chain connects TRBV5-6 to TRBJ2-1; 11 bases align to TRBD1. The CDR3 is 16 residues long. Germline V lookup: CDR1 SGHDT, CDR2 YYEEEE. V trimming: 1 base; J trimming: 4 bases; junction bases outside the gene matches: 4. Here the CDR3 DNA reads TGTGCCAGCAGCTTGACCGGGACAGGGGGGTACAATGAGCAGTTCTTC. Translated: CASSLTGTGGYNEQFF.

By share of the sample, this clone is medium-sized. V usage is TRBV5-1 and J usage is TRBJ1-1, with 8 bases lining up with TRBD1. The germline CDR1 and CDR2 sequences are SGHRS and YFSETQ. V lost 4 bases to trimming and J lost 5 bases; unmatched junction nucleotides: 7. The CDR3 extends over 14 amino acids. CDR3 sequence: CASSGWTGRTEAFF. CDR3 coding DNA: TGCGCCAGCAGCGGTTGGACAGGGCGGACTGAAGCTTTCTTT. The full variable domain, its missing parts supplied by reference TRBV5-1 and TRBJ1-1, is KAGVTQTPRYLIKTRGQQVTLSCSPISGHRSVSWYQQTPGQGLQFLFEYFSETQRNKGNFPGRFSGRQFSNSRSEMNVSTLELGDSALYLCASSGWTGRTEAFFGQGTRLTVV.

The V and J genes are TRBV28 and TRBJ1-5; 7 nucleotides agree with TRBD1. Germline CDR1 MDHEN, CDR2 SYDVKM. Trimming cost V 7 bases and J 6 bases; bases outside gene matches: 15. CDR3 length: 16 amino acids. The CDR3 reads CASIDRDPRGSQPQHF. The CDR3 DNA follows: TGTGCCAGCATTGACAGGGACCCGCGTGGCAGTCAGCCCCAGCATTTT.

The V call is TRBV27, the J call TRBJ2-1; 12 nucleotides align to TRBD2. Trimming cost V 7 bases and J 1 base; bases outside gene matches: 14. Germline-derived CDR1 and CDR2 are MNHEY and SMNVEV (reference sequence). CDR3 size: 19 residues. Here the CDR3 reads CASTRISPTSGRSYNEQFF. The CDR3 DNA reads as TGTGCCAGCACCCGAATCTCACCCACTAGCGGGAGGTCCTACAATGAGCAGTTCTTC.

The rearrangement links TRBV30 to TRBJ2-5; the D gene is possibly TRBD2 (5 bases). The CDR3 contains 14 residues. From germline, CDR1 is GTSNPN and CDR2 SVGIG (reference sequence). Trimming cost V 3 bases and J 5 bases, with 16 bases left between them. CDR3 sequence reads: CAWSSGSPRETQYF. The CDR3 bases are TGTGCCTGGAGCTCGGGATCCCCAAGGGAGACCCAGTACTTC. The full variable domain, with the rest looked up from reference TRBV30 and TRBJ2-5, is SQTIHQWPATLVQPVGSPLSLECTVEGTSNPNLYWYRQAAGRGLQLLFYSVGIGQISSEVPQNLSASRPQDRQFILSSKKLLLSDSGFYLCAWSSGSPRETQYFGPGTRLLVL.

This rearrangement joins TRBV5-1 to TRBJ1-1; D perhaps matches TRBD1 (5 bases). V was shortened by 0 bases and J by 4 bases, with 10 bases between the two germline ends. The germline V gene has CDR1 SGHRS and CDR2 YFSETQ. CDR3 length: 14 amino acids. The CDR3 DNA reads TGCGCCAGCAGCTTGGTGGGGGGGGGCACTGAAGCTTTCTTT. It translates to CASSLVGGGTEAFF.

This clone appeared a few times. The chain carries TRBV5-3 and TRBJ2-1; TRBD2 matches at 8 bases. TRBV5-3 is reported as an ORF; its role is uncertain. V was pared by 0 bases and J by 10 bases, with 18 bases of the junction left unmatched. The CDR3 covers 18 residues. CDR3 in amino acids: CARSLAISERELSGEQFF. The CDR3 DNA follows: TGTGCCAGAAGCTTGGCCATCTCGGAGCGGGAGTTATCAGGGGAGCAGTTCTTC.

This clone turned up a few times. The rearrangement joins TRBV6-5 to TRBJ1-1; D may be TRBD1 (5 bases). CDR3 length: 15 amino acids. Germline V lookup: CDR1 MNHEY, CDR2 SVGAGI. The ends were cut back, 6 bases at V and 8 bases at J, with 22 bases in the middle. The DNA for the CDR3 is TGTGCCAGCAGACTAACGACAGCTATAACACTGGAAGCTTTCTTT. As protein: CASRLTTAITLEAFF.

The chain combines TRBV28 with TRBJ2-1; 12 bases agree with TRBD2. The CDR3 extends over 17 amino acids. Trimming took 1 base from V and 0 from J; bases not matched to a gene: 1. Germline CDR1 and CDR2: MDHEN and SYDVKM. DNA of the CDR3: TGTGCCAGCAGTTTATTGACTAGCGGGAGCTCCTACAATGAGCAGTTCTTC. Protein sequence: CASSLLTSGSSYNEQFF.

The chain employs TRBV6-1 and TRBJ2-7, with TRBD1 matching over 11 bases. With 4 bases clipped from V and 0 bases from J, the junction kept 2 bases outside the gene matches. Germline CDR1 and CDR2: MNHNS and SASEGT. The CDR3 has 15 residues. CDR3 sequence: CASSGGQGVSYEQYF. CDR3 in DNA: TGTGCCAGCAGTGGGGGACAGGGGGTCTCCTACGAGCAGTACTTC.